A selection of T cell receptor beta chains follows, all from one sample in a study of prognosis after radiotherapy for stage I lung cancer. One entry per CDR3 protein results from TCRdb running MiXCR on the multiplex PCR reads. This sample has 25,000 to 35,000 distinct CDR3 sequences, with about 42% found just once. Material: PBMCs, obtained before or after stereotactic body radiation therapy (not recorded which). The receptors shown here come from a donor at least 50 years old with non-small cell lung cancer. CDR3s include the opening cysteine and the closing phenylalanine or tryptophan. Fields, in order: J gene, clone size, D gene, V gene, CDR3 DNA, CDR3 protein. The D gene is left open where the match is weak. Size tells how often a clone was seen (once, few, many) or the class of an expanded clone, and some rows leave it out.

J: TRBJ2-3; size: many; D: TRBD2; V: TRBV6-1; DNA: TGTGCCAGCAGCCTAGCGGGGGCTAACACAGATACGCAGTATTTT; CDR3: CASSLAGANTDTQYF
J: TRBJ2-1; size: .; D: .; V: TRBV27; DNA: TGTGCCAGCAGTACACCGACAGGCGGAGTTGGGACACCCAAGCAGTTCTTC; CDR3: CASSTPTGGVGTPKQFF
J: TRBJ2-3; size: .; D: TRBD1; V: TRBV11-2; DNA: TGTGCCAGCAGCTTTGGGACAGGGAGTTTGAGAACAGATACGCAGTATTTT; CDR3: CASSFGTGSLRTDTQYF
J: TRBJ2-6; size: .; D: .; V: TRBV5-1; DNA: TGCGCCAGCAGCTTGGGGTCCACTACGTTCGGGGCCAACGTCCTGACTTTC; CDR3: CASSLGSTTFGANVLTF
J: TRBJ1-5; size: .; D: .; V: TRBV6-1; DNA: TGTGCCAGCAGTGAAGCTCCTGTCGGAAATCAGCCCCATCATTTT; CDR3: CASSEAPVGNQPHHF
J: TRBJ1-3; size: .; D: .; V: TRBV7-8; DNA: TGTGCCAGCAGGGAGGGAGGGGTTGGAAACACCATATATTTT; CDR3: CASREGGVGNTIYF
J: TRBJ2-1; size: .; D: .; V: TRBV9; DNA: TGTGCCAGCAGCGTAATGGGCAATGAGCAGTTCTTC; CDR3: CASSVMGNEQFF
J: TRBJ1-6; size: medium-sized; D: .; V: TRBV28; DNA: TGTGCCAGCACCGTTGCCATATCCCATTCACCCCTCCACTTT; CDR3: CASTVAISHSPLHF
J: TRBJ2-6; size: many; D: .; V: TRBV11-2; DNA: TGTGCCAGCAGCCTATTACAGCCCTCTGGGGCCAACGTCCTGACTTTC; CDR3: CASSLLQPSGANVLTF
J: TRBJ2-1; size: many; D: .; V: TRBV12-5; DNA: TGTGCTAGTGGGGACGGGCCGACCCGAGACAATGAGCAGTTCTTC; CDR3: CASGDGPTRDNEQFF